These 24 T cell receptor beta chains were sequenced from one sample in a study of spatial heterogeneity in lung cancer. Overall study findings and caveats: Mutation tallies in tumors tracked expanded intratumoral alpha and beta TCR counts.

Time point here: sample taken at primary tumor resection. TCRdb re-analysed the 5' RACE reads in MiXCR, keeping a single row per CDR3 protein. The top ten hold 9% to 12% of the sample, which has 21,000 or so distinct CDR3 sequences, under 7.5% seen once. Their recognized antigens are unknown. The input for sequencing was lung tumor tissue, taken at surgery. The receptors here all came from a male donor with early-stage non-small cell lung cancer.

This clonotype was picked up many times. V and J are TRBV5-1 and TRBJ2-1; D ambiguous. CDR1 and CDR2 from the germline V gene are SGHRS and YFSETQ. Trimming shortened V by 5 bases and J by 8 bases, and 8 bases separated the two germline ends. The CDR3 is 11 residues long. The CDR3 loop is CASSLWDEQFF. CDR3 coding DNA: TGCGCCAGCAGTCTCTGGGATGAGCAGTTCTTC. Filled out from reference TRBV5-1 and TRBJ2-1, the complete variable domain reads KAGVTQTPRYLIKTRGQQVTLSCSPISGHRSVSWYQQTPGQGLQFLFEYFSETQRNKGNFPGRFSGRQFSNSRSEMNVSTLELGDSALYLCASSLWDEQFFGPGTRLTVL.

This clonotype occurred many times. As DNA, the CDR3 is TGCAGCGTTGATGACTCCGGGGGAGGCTACACCTTC. Amino acid sequence: CSVDDSGGGYTF. The rearrangement uses TRBV29-1 and TRBJ1-2, with D perhaps TRBD1 (5 bases). The V end lost 3 bases, the J end lost 8 bases, and 13 bases lay between the germline ends. The CDR3 runs to 12 residues. Per the germline V gene, CDR1 is SQVTM and CDR2 is ANQGSEA.

This clonotype was detected only a few times. This sequence joins TRBV4-3 and TRBJ2-3, with D uncertain. This CDR3 is built from 16 residues. The ends were cut back, 1 base at V and 0 bases at J, with 11 bases in the middle. Germline values: CDR1 LGHNA, CDR2 YSLEER. CDR3 amino acids: CASSQASRLSTDTQYF. CDR3 bases: TGCGCCAGCAGCCAAGCGTCGCGGTTGAGCACAGATACGCAGTATTTT.

Ten or more counts support this clonotype. This chain joins TRBV4-1 and TRBJ2-7; TRBD2 aligns across 8 bases. The germline gives CDR1 MGHRA, CDR2 YSYEKL. V was clipped by 0 bases and J by 3 bases; unmatched bases: 7. The CDR3 has 16 residues. The CDR3 bases are TGCGCCAGCAGCCAAGACGGTAGCGGGGTCCTCTACGAGCAGTACTTC. Its protein product is CASSQDGSGVLYEQYF.

This clonotype appeared many times. DNA of the CDR3: TGCAGCGTCTCCCAGATCTCCTACAATGAGCAGTTCTTC. Protein product: CSVSQISYNEQFF. The chain employs TRBV29-1 and TRBJ2-1; D gene unclear. The V end lost 6 bases, the J end lost 0 bases, and 9 bases lay between the germline ends. The CDR3 covers 13 residues. Germline lookup yields CDR1 SQVTM and CDR2 ANQGSEA.

There are many counts of this clonotype. The rearrangement joins TRBV6-6 to TRBJ1-2; no definite D call. The germline V gene has CDR1 MNHNY and CDR2 SVGAGI (reference sequence). The CDR3 runs to 10 residues. The V end lost 8 bases, the J end lost 7 bases, and 8 bases lay between the germline ends. CDR3 region: CASAGLGYTF. DNA of the CDR3: TGTGCCAGCGCAGGTCTTGGCTACACCTTC.

There are many counts of this clonotype. J is TRBJ1-5 and V is TRBV7-8; 8 bases fit TRBD1. The CDR3 length is 15 residues. CDR1 is SGHVS, CDR2 FQNEAQ, per germline. The V segment lost 1 base and the J segment 2 bases; nucleotides outside the gene matches: 1. CDR3 nucleotide sequence: TGTGCCAGCAGCTTAGGGACAGGGCGCAATCAGCCCCAGCATTTT. Amino acid sequence: CASSLGTGRNQPQHF.

This clonotype was recorded a few times. This chain joins TRBV14 and TRBJ2-4; D perhaps matches TRBD2 (5 bases). V shed 0 bases and J shed 0 bases, with 15 bases lying between them. The germline gives CDR1 SGHDN, CDR2 FVKESK. The CDR3 spans 18 residues. The CDR3 sequence is CASSQEVGSGIAKNIQYF. The DNA of the CDR3 is TGTGCCAGCAGCCAAGAGGTTGGGAGCGGTATAGCCAAAAACATTCAGTACTTC.

Ten or more counts support this clonotype. The rearrangement links TRBV7-6 to TRBJ1-3; D ambiguous. This CDR3 has 17 amino acids. Germline lookup yields CDR1 SGHVS and CDR2 FNYEAQ. Trimming took off 2 bases at V and 0 bases at J, with 14 bases between the two ends. As DNA, the CDR3 is TGTGCCAGCAGCTTAACGTCTTCGACGGACTCTGGAAACACCATATATTTT. This codes for CASSLTSSTDSGNTIYF. Based on the CDR3 plus reference TRBV7-6 and TRBJ1-3, the full variable domain is GAGVSQSPRYKVTKRGQDVALRCDPISGHVSLYWYRQALGQGPEFLTYFNYEAQQDKSGLPNDRFSAERPEGSISTLTIQRTEQRDSAMYRCASSLTSSTDSGNTIYFGEGSWLTVV.

This clonotype was seen ten or more times. The rearrangement links TRBV12-3 or TRBV12-4 to TRBJ2-5; 8 bases match TRBD1. The CDR3 is 18 residues long. V lost 2 bases to trimming and J lost 2 bases; unmatched junction nucleotides: 13. CDR3 in amino acids: CASSLKDWTGRSQETQYF. The CDR3 DNA reads TGTGCCAGCAGTTTAAAGGATTGGACAGGGCGTTCGCAAGAGACCCAGTACTTC.

This clonotype has a count of ten or more. The chain couples TRBV12-3 or TRBV12-4 to TRBJ1-1; weak D call: TRBD1 (5 bases). V was shortened by 4 bases and J by 2 bases, with 14 bases between the two germline ends. This CDR3 has 15 residues. The CDR3: CASSSPWDRNTEAFF. The CDR3, as DNA: TGTGCCAGCAGTTCCCCTTGGGACCGAAACACTGAAGCTTTCTTT.

The chain combines TRBV6-6 with TRBJ2-1, with 7 bases matching TRBD1. The J segment lost 3 bases and the V segment lost 7 bases, leaving 6 bases of the junction unmatched. There are 14 residues in the CDR3. CDR1 MNHNY and CDR2 SVGAGI come from the germline V gene (reference sequence). CDR3 nucleotides: TGTGCCAGCACTCCAGGACAGGACTACAATGAGCAGTTCTTC. Amino acid sequence: CASTPGQDYNEQFF.

The table lists this clonotype with many counts. This chain joins TRBV11-2 and TRBJ2-4, with D unresolved. Germline V lookup: CDR1 SGHAT, CDR2 FQNNGV. V lost 5 bases and J 6 bases, leaving 14 bases between the germline ends. The CDR3 spans 14 residues. CDR3 nucleotides: TGTGCCAGCAGCCCAGATCTGGGTCTAAACATTCAGTACTTC. It translates to CASSPDLGLNIQYF.

This clonotype was seen many times. The chain joins TRBV2 to TRBJ2-4; D uncertain. CDR1 is SNHLY, CDR2 FYNNEI, per germline. V lost 4 bases, J lost 12 bases, and 22 bases lay in between. The CDR3 is made up of 15 amino acids. CDR3 protein: CASSVKGSRMESQYF. The CDR3 DNA is TGTGCCAGCAGTGTCAAGGGAAGTCGAATGGAAAGTCAGTACTTC.

This clonotype has a count of ten or more. The chain links TRBV15 to TRBJ2-1; 10 bases align to TRBD2. Germline assignment: CDR1 LNHNV and CDR2 YYDKDF (reference sequence). With 1 base clipped from V and 0 bases from J, the junction kept 12 bases outside the gene matches. This CDR3 comprises 20 residues. CDR3 amino acids: CATSRGSVSRTSGSYNEQFF. The CDR3 bases are TGTGCCACCAGCAGAGGATCCGTTAGTAGGACTAGCGGCTCCTACAATGAGCAGTTCTTC.

This clonotype has ten or more counts. The chain is built from TRBV24-1 and TRBJ2-1; either TRBD1 or TRBD2 may fit D (6 bases each). This CDR3 region has 15 residues. CDR1 KGHDR and CDR2 SFDVKD come from the germline V gene. Trimming took off 9 bases at V and 1 base at J, with 15 bases between the two ends. CDR3 in DNA: TGTGCCACCCGAGGAAGGGGGGAATCCTACAATGAGCAGTTCTTC. Translating gives CATRGRGESYNEQFF.

At least ten counts were recorded for this clonotype. This rearrangement joins TRBV5-1 to TRBJ1-1; TRBD1 matches 8 bases. The CDR3 has 13 amino acids. With V trimmed by 6 bases and J by 5 bases, 6 bases remained unmatched. Per the germline V gene, CDR1 is SGHRS and CDR2 is YFSETQ. The CDR3 coding sequence is TGCGCCAGCACTCCTAGGACAGGGACTGAAGCTTTCTTT. As protein: CASTPRTGTEAFF.

At least ten counts were recorded for this clonotype. V is TRBV11-2 and J is TRBJ2-5, with no clear D. The CDR3 consists of 14 residues. V lost 7 bases, J lost 0 bases, and 12 bases lay in between. Germline loops: CDR1 SGHAT, CDR2 FQNNGV. Written as DNA, the CDR3 is TGTGCCAGCACCCCAGCGATTCACCAAGAGACCCAGTACTTC. This translates into CASTPAIHQETQYF.

This chain uses TRBV7-2 with TRBJ2-5; D may correspond to TRBD1 or TRBD2 (5 bases each). CDR3 size: 14 residues. Per germline, CDR1 SGHTA and CDR2 FQGNSA. V lost 1 base and J lost 5, with 11 bases in between. Here the CDR3 reads CASSLVTWGETQYF. CDR3 nucleotides: TGTGCCAGCAGCTTAGTTACGTGGGGGGAGACCCAGTACTTC.

This clonotype came up a few times. The CDR3 nucleotides are TGTGCCAGCAGCTTAGGGGGATACGGCAATGAGCAGTTCTTC. Protein: CASSLGGYGNEQFF. The genes are TRBV7-9 and TRBJ2-1; D not certain. Germline V gives CDR1 SEHNR, CDR2 FQNEAQ (reference sequence). This CDR3 has 14 amino acids. The V and J ends lost 1 base and 6 bases respectively, with 10 bases between them.

The chain links TRBV7-8 to TRBJ2-1, with D possibly matching TRBD2 (5 bases). Trimming left V 5 bases short and J 0 bases short, with 17 bases between. The length of the CDR3 is 17 residues. CDR1 and CDR2 (germline): SGHVS, FQNEAQ. CDR3 in amino acids: CASSRSGYRFSYNEQFF. CDR3 coding DNA: TGTGCCAGCAGCAGAAGCGGTTACCGCTTCTCCTACAATGAGCAGTTCTTC.

This clonotype was found a few times. The V gene is TRBV27, the J gene TRBJ2-7; tentatively, D is TRBD1 (6 bases). The V end was cut by 4 bases, the J end by 5 bases, with 12 bases between. This CDR3 is 13 amino acids long. From germline, CDR1 is MNHEY and CDR2 SMNVEV (reference sequence). In DNA form, the CDR3 reads TGTGCCAGCAGTTCACAGGGTGGGAACGAGCAGTACTTC. Encoded protein: CASSSQGGNEQYF.

This clonotype occurred many times. The J gene is TRBJ2-7, the V gene TRBV6-2 or TRBV6-3; 13 nucleotides line up with TRBD2. The CDR3 consists of 16 residues. Losses at the gene ends were 2 bases for V and 4 bases for J; bases not matched to a gene: 5. In germline, CDR1 is MNHEY, CDR2 SVGEGT. CDR3 nucleotides: TGTGCCAGCAGTTACCGGACTAGCGGGAGCAGTTACGAGCAGTACTTC. It yields the protein CASSYRTSGSSYEQYF.

In its sample, this clonotype was seen many times. The chain employs TRBV28 and TRBJ2-2; TRBD2 is a possible D gene (5 bases). Germline V gene lookup returns CDR1 MDHEN and CDR2 SYDVKM. Trimming cost V 2 bases and J 2 bases, with 9 bases left between them. This CDR3 spans 15 amino acids. CDR3 in amino acids: CASSLAGRNTGELFF. The CDR3 nucleotides are TGTGCCAGCAGTTTAGCGGGTAGAAACACCGGGGAGCTGTTTTTT.